The clone carrying this TCR beta chain was observed a few times. Its antigen is unknown. The source of the sample is a study of memory B cells and T cells in multiple sclerosis. The repertoire was sequenced with immunoSEQ multiplex PCR; TCRdb's copy has only in-frame clones and lacks some. The top ten clones hold 2.5% to 3.5% of a sample with about 12,000 clones, roughly 86% of them seen once. Study results and caveats: Normalization was needed because clone-set size differences affected shared clonotype counts.

The V gene's germline CDR1 is PRHDT and CDR2 FYEKMQ (reference sequence). The J segment lost 2 bases and the V segment lost 6 bases, leaving 10 bases of the junction unmatched. The CDR3 extends over 16 amino acids. Stimulus-free culture yielded autoproliferating CFSE-dim and non-proliferating CFSE-high T cells, each sequenced separately. Cultures began with about 4.5x10^7 CFSE-labeled PBMCs, unstimulated for roughly seven days, with replicate wells pooled. The PBMCs received 0.5 uM CFSE and serum-free culture with no added stimuli. The sequence derives from a human donor with multiple sclerosis. The V call is TRBV13, the J call TRBJ2-1; 7 bases fit TRBD2. The source material was PBMCs from blood kept in culture. The CDR3 sequence is CASSHSGDPTYNEQFF. In nucleotides, the CDR3 is TGTGCCAGCAGTCACAGCGGGGACCCCACCTACAATGAGCAGTTCTTC.